This T cell receptor beta chain was obtained from a study of T cell changes during pregnancy in multiple sclerosis. Sequencing used immunoSEQ multiplex PCR; TCRdb keeps in-frame clones, though not all of them. The table has around 64,000 clones, 80% to 95% seen once. Trimming removed 3 bases from V and 4 bases from J, with 6 bases in between. The CDR3 length is 13 residues. CDR1 and CDR2 (germline): SGHNT, YENEEA. This sequence joins TRBV11-3 and TRBJ2-2; D not resolved. The clonotype originates from a female donor with multiple sclerosis, enrolled in a pregnancy study. The specimen comprised CD4+ T cells from peripheral blood mononuclear cells, sampled after pregnancy. CDR3 region: CASSFSVTGELFF. Written as DNA, the CDR3 is TGTGCCAGCAGCTTCAGTGTCACCGGGGAGCTGTTTTTT.